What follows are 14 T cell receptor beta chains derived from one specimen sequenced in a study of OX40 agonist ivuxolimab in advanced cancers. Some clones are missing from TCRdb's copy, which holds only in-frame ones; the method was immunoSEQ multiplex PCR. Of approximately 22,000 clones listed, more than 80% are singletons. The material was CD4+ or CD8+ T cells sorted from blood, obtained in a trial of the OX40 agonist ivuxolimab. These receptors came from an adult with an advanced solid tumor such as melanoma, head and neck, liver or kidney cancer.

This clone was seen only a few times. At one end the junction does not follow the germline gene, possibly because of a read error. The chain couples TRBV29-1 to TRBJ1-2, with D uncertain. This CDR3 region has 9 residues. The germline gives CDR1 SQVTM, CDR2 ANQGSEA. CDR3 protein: CSGEDGYTF. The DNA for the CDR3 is TGCAGCGGTGAAGATGGCTACACCTTC.

CDR3 in amino acids: CATSARDRGTADTQYF. In DNA, the CDR3 is TGTGCCACCAGCGCCCGGGACAGGGGGACGGCAGATACGCAGTATTTT. The chain uses TRBV15 and TRBJ2-3; 11 bases match TRBD1. J gave up 4 bases and V 5 bases, and 8 bases lay outside the gene matches. Germline V gene sequence: CDR1 LNHNV, CDR2 YYDKDF (reference sequence). The CDR3 loop spans 16 amino acids.

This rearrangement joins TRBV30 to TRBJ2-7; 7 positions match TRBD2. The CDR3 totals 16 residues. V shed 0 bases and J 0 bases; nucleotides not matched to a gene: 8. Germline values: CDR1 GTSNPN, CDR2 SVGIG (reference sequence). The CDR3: CAWSVPAGPSSYEQYF. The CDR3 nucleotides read TGTGCCTGGAGTGTACCAGCGGGGCCTAGCTCCTACGAGCAGTACTTC.

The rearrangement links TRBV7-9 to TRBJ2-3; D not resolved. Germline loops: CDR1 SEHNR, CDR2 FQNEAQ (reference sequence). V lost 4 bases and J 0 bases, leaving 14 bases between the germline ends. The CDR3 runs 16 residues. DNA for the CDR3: TGTGCCAGCAGCTCGAACCAAGGGTTGAGCACAGATACGCAGTATTTT. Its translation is CASSSNQGLSTDTQYF.

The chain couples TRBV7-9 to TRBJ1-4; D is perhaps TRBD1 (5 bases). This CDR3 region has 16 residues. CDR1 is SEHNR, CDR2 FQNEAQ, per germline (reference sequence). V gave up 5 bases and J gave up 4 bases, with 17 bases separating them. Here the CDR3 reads CASSQLPGRINEKLFF. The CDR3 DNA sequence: TGTGCCAGCAGCCAGTTGCCGGGACGGATTAATGAAAAACTGTTTTTT.

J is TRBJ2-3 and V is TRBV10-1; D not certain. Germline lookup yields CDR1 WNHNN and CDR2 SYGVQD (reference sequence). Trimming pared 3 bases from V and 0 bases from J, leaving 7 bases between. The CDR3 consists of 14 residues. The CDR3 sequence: CASSETASTDTQYF. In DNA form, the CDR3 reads TGCGCCAGCAGTGAAACGGCGAGCACAGATACGCAGTATTTT.

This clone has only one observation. Here the CDR3 reads CASSPGQSQETQYF. CDR3 nucleotides: TGTGCCAGCAGCCCGGGACAGAGTCAAGAGACCCAGTACTTC. The gene calls are TRBV5-6 and TRBJ2-5, with TRBD1 matching over 7 bases. Germline V CDR1 and CDR2: SGHDT, YYEEEE. J was trimmed by 2 bases and V by 4 bases; bases with no gene match: 5. This CDR3 has 14 residues.

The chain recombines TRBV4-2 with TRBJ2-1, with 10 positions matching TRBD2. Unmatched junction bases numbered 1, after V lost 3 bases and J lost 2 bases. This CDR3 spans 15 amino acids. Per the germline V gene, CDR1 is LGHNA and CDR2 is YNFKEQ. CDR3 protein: CASSQTSGPYNEQFF. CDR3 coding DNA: TGTGCCAGCAGCCAGACTAGCGGGCCCTACAATGAGCAGTTCTTC.

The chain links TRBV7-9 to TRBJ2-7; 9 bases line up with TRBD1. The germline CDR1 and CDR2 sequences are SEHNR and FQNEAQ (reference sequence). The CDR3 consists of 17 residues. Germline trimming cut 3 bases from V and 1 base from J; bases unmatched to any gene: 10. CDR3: CASSFIPGQGYSYEQYF. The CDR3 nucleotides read TGTGCCAGCAGCTTCATACCGGGACAGGGCTATTCCTACGAGCAGTACTTC. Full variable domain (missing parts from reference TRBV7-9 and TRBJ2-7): DTGVSQNPRHKITKRGQNVTFRCDPISEHNRLYWYRQTLGQGPEFLTYFQNEAQLEKSRLLSDRFSAERPKGSFSTLEIQRTEQGDSAMYLCASSFIPGQGYSYEQYFGPGTRLTVT.

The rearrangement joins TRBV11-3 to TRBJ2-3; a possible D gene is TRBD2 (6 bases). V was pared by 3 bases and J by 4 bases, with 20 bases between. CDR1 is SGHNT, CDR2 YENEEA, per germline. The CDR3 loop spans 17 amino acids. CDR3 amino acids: CASSFRTEGGAPDTQYF. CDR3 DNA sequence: TGTGCCAGCAGCTTCCGCACGGAGGGCGGGGCCCCAGATACGCAGTATTTT.

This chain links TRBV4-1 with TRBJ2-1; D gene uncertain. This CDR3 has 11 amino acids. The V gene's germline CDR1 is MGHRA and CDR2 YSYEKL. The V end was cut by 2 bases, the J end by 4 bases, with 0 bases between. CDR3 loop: CASSQYNEQFF. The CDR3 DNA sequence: TGCGCCAGCAGCCAATACAATGAGCAGTTCTTC.

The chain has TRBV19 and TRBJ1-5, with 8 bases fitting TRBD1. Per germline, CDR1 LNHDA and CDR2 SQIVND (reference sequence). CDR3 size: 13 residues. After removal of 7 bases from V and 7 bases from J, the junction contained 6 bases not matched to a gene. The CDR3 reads CASIQGAGQPQHF. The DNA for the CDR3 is TGTGCCAGTATTCAGGGGGCCGGCCAGCCCCAGCATTTT.

The CDR3 DNA follows: TGCGCCAGCAGCTTACCTCGGGACACCGCTGACAATGAGCAGTTCTTC. It codes for CASSLPRDTADNEQFF. The V call is TRBV5-1, the J call TRBJ2-1; TRBD1 is a possible D gene (6 bases). Germline CDR1 is SGHRS and CDR2 is YFSETQ. This CDR3 is 16 amino acids long. The ends were cut back, 2 bases at V and 5 bases at J, with 17 bases in the middle. Drawing the rest from reference TRBV5-1 and TRBJ2-1, the complete variable domain is KAGVTQTPRYLIKTRGQQVTLSCSPISGHRSVSWYQQTPGQGLQFLFEYFSETQRNKGNFPGRFSGRQFSNSRSEMNVSTLELGDSALYLCASSLPRDTADNEQFFGPGTRLTVL.

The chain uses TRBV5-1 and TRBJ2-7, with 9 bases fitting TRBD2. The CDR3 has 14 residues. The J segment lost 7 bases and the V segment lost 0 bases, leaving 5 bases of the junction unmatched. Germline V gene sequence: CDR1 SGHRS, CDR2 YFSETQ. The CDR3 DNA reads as TGCGCCAGCAGCTTGGGAGCGGGAGGTAATGAGCAGTACTTC. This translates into CASSLGAGGNEQYF.